The 16 T cell receptor beta chains in this list originate from one sample, sequenced in a study of blood T cells in healthy people across ages. It was with a sample-barcoded 5' primer and a J-beta primer mix that a second PCR of roughly 7 to 12 cycles was run. TCRdb reprocessed the 5' RACE reads via MiXCR and lists one record per CDR3 protein. The sample lists about 1.8 million distinct CDR3 sequences; around half were seen once. The sample consisted of blood. Every receptor here comes from a woman between 35 and 50 years old in good health.

The CDR3 sequence: CSVEAGRITQETQYF. The CDR3 region has the DNA TGCAGCGTTGAAGCAGGACGGATAACACAAGAGACCCAGTACTTC. The chain carries TRBV29-1 and TRBJ2-5; D gene ambiguous. CDR1 is SQVTM, CDR2 ANQGSEA, per germline. The ends were cut back, 1 base at V and 2 bases at J, with 14 bases in the middle. The CDR3 loop spans 15 amino acids.

This clonotype was recorded a few times. V usage is TRBV7-2 and J usage is TRBJ2-7; a weak D match, TRBD2 (5 bases). This CDR3 comprises 13 residues. CDR1 and CDR2 from the germline V gene are SGHTA and FQGNSA. V was trimmed by 6 bases and J by 7 bases, leaving 16 bases between them. The CDR3 DNA sequence: TGTGCCAGCAGGGGGATATCTACGGGGGAGCAGTACTTC. Translating it yields CASRGISTGEQYF. Full variable domain (rest looked up from reference TRBV7-2 and TRBJ2-7): GAGVSQSPSNKVTEKGKDVELRCDPISGHTALYWYRQSLGQGLEFLIYFQGNSAPDKSGLPSDRFSAERTGGSVSTLTIQRTQQEDSAVYLCASRGISTGEQYFGPGTRLTVT.

The gene calls are TRBV6-2 or TRBV6-3 and TRBJ2-7, with TRBD1 matching over 8 bases. The length of the CDR3 is 13 residues. With V trimmed by 6 bases and J by 7 bases, 8 bases remained unmatched. CDR1 MNHEY and CDR2 SVGEGT come from the germline V gene. The CDR3 DNA sequence: TGTGCCAGCAGGACAGGGGACCCTAAGGAGCAGTACTTC. This gives the protein CASRTGDPKEQYF.

This clonotype was seen a few times. The genes are TRBV20-1 and TRBJ2-7; the match to TRBD1 covers 7 bases. This CDR3 contains 14 residues. J gave up 0 bases and V 6 bases, and 8 bases lay outside the gene matches. CDR1 DFQATT and CDR2 SNEGSKA come from the germline V gene (reference sequence). The CDR3 protein is CSARGTESSYEQYF. CDR3 sequence (DNA): TGCAGTGCCCGTGGGACAGAAAGCTCCTACGAGCAGTACTTC.

The chain joins TRBV10-3 to TRBJ2-7; perhaps TRBD1 as D (6 bases). Germline values: CDR1 ENHRY, CDR2 SYGVKD. The CDR3 sequence is 12 residues long. Trimming took off 0 bases at V and 10 bases at J, with 10 bases between the two ends. CDR3 coding DNA: TGTGCCATCAGTGAGTCGTTGGGGGCCCAGTACTTC. Protein sequence: CAISESLGAQYF.

The V gene is TRBV4-3, the J gene TRBJ2-7, with D possibly being TRBD1 or TRBD2 (5 bases each). Germline CDR1 reads LGHNA; CDR2 reads YSLEER. This CDR3 contains 15 residues. The ends were cut back, 2 bases at V and 2 bases at J, with 13 bases in the middle. The CDR3 region has the DNA TGCGCCAGCAGCCAACAGGGCAGCGGACCCTACGAGCAGTACTTC. Translating it yields CASSQQGSGPYEQYF.

The chain uses TRBV4-3 and TRBJ1-5; maybe TRBD1 (5 bases). Per germline, CDR1 LGHNA and CDR2 YSLEER. The CDR3 loop spans 15 amino acids. V was cut by 2 bases and J by 6 bases, with 14 bases left in between. CDR3 loop: CASSQSTERGQPQHF. The DNA of the CDR3 is TGCGCCAGCAGCCAATCGACGGAAAGGGGTCAGCCCCAGCATTTT.

The table lists this clonotype with a count of one. A read error may account for a junction end that differs from germline. The chain carries TRBV7-7 and TRBJ2-5; weak D call: TRBD1 (6 bases). The CDR3 sequence is 16 residues long. CDR1 SSHAT and CDR2 FNYEAQ come from the germline V gene (reference sequence). The chain's CDR3 is CASSLVYMGAQETQYF. The DNA of the CDR3 is TGTGCTAGCAGCTTAGTGTACATGGGGGCTCAAGAGACCCAGTACTTC.

The chain joins TRBV20-1 to TRBJ1-1; TRBD1 might be the D (6 bases). Per the germline V gene, CDR1 is DFQATT and CDR2 is SNEGSKA (reference sequence). The CDR3 spans 14 residues. V lost 0 bases, J lost 5 bases, and 13 bases lay in between. CDR3: CSARDLGAPTEAFF. The CDR3 DNA follows: TGCAGTGCTAGAGATCTGGGGGCCCCTACTGAAGCTTTCTTT.

The chain employs TRBV4-1 and TRBJ2-1, with 7 positions matching TRBD1. The CDR3 runs 15 residues. Germline CDR1 reads MGHRA; CDR2 reads YSYEKL. J gave up 9 bases and V 3 bases, and 11 bases lay outside the gene matches. CDR3 region: CASSQGDHRGSEQFF. The CDR3 bases are TGCGCCAGCAGCCAGGGGGACCACAGGGGCAGTGAGCAGTTCTTC.

This chain joins TRBV29-1 and TRBJ1-2, with D perhaps TRBD1 (6 bases). Trimming left V 0 bases short and J 0 bases short, with 11 bases between. Germline CDR1 is SQVTM and CDR2 is ANQGSEA. This CDR3 is built from 15 residues. The CDR3 DNA is TGCAGCGTTGAAGATGGGGGCGGGTCTAACTATGGCTACACCTTC. It specifies CSVEDGGGSNYGYTF.

This clonotype has more than one count but fewer than ten. The chain carries TRBV20-1 and TRBJ1-2; 9 positions agree with TRBD1. The CDR3 runs to 16 residues. The germline gives CDR1 DFQATT, CDR2 SNEGSKA (reference sequence). With 6 bases clipped from V and 5 bases from J, the junction kept 16 bases outside the gene matches. CDR3 protein: CSAMTPNRGRNYGYTF. The CDR3 DNA sequence: TGCAGTGCAATGACCCCAAACAGGGGGCGGAATTATGGCTACACCTTC.

In regard to this clonotype: The junction departs from the called germline gene at one end, perhaps through a read error. V gene TRBV6-2 or TRBV6-3 combines with J gene TRBJ1-6, with 8 bases matching TRBD1. The germline V gene has CDR1 MNHEY and CDR2 SVGEGT. This CDR3 is built from 15 residues. The CDR3 DNA follows: TGTGCCAGCAGTCTTCGCTCAGGGGGCAATTCACTCCTCCACTTT. Amino acids: CASSLRSGGNSLLHF.

V and J are TRBV5-1 and TRBJ1-4, with D hard to call. The CDR3 extends over 16 amino acids. Trimming cost V 3 bases and J 0 bases, with 12 bases left between them. Per germline, CDR1 SGHRS and CDR2 YFSETQ. CDR3 DNA sequence: TGCGCCAGCAGCTCCCGAGCGGCGGCAACTAATGAAAAACTGTTTTTT. Translating it yields CASSSRAAATNEKLFF.

As regards this clonotype: One end of the junction fails to match germline, which may point to a read error. The genes are TRBV27 and TRBJ2-5, with D perhaps matching TRBD1 or TRBD2 (5 bases each). Looked up from germline, CDR1 is MNHEY and CDR2 is SMNVEV (reference sequence). The CDR3 extends over 13 amino acids. The CDR3 DNA is TGTGTCAGCAGAGGACTGTGGGGCCTGGAACAGTACTTC. It codes for CVSRGLWGLEQYF.

The rearrangement joins TRBV7-9 to TRBJ2-5; the D is unclear. Trimming took off 5 bases at V and 1 base at J, with 17 bases between the two ends. This CDR3 region has 16 residues. Germline V gives CDR1 SEHNR, CDR2 FQNEAQ (reference sequence). The CDR3 sequence is CASSLQDGALQETQYF. CDR3 sequence (DNA): TGTGCCAGCAGCCTCCAGGACGGAGCCCTCCAAGAGACCCAGTACTTC.